Following are 22 T cell receptor beta chains from one sample sequenced in a study of cytomegalovirus exposure and HLA in healthy donors. The table came from immunoSEQ multiplex PCR; TCRdb's copy has only in-frame clones and leaves some out. The table has about 150,000 clones, roughly nine tenths seen once; the top ten hold 3.3%. The material sequenced was PBMCs. The receptors were gathered from a woman between 18 and 29 years old in good health and CMV-seropositive.

The rearrangement uses TRBV28 and TRBJ2-7; D uncertain. The V gene's germline CDR1 is MDHEN and CDR2 SYDVKM. This CDR3 is built from 14 residues. The V end lost 3 bases, the J end lost 0 bases, and 9 bases lay between the germline ends. The CDR3 DNA reads as TGTGCCAGCAGTTTTGACTCCCTCTCCTACGAGCAGTACTTC. Translated: CASSFDSLSYEQYF.

The chain recombines TRBV5-1 with TRBJ2-7, with TRBD1 matching 10 bases. V dropped 6 bases and J dropped 2; count of bases not matched to a gene: 5. The germline V gene has CDR1 SGHRS and CDR2 YFSETQ. CDR3 length: 14 amino acids. CDR3 in amino acids: CASTRDRGPYEQYF. DNA for the CDR3: TGCGCCAGCACCCGGGACAGGGGCCCCTACGAGCAGTACTTC.

V gene TRBV19 combines with J gene TRBJ2-4; 7 bases agree with TRBD1. Trimming removed 5 bases from V and 7 bases from J; junction bases left unmatched: 11. The CDR3 length is 15 residues. CDR1 and CDR2 (germline): LNHDA, SQIVND (reference sequence). CDR3 protein: CASSVDRELLNIQYF. The CDR3 DNA follows: TGTGCCAGTAGTGTCGACAGGGAACTTTTGAACATTCAGTACTTC.

CDR3 bases: TGTGCCAGCAGCAGCAGGTGGGTTGAAGCTTTCTTT. Translating gives CASSSRWVEAFF. The chain recombines TRBV6-5 with TRBJ1-1; D remains unclear. Per the germline V gene, CDR1 is MNHEY and CDR2 is SVGAGI. The length of the CDR3 is 12 residues. The ends were cut back, 6 bases at V and 7 bases at J, with 12 bases in the middle.

The J gene is TRBJ1-1, the V gene TRBV4-1; D unclear. Germline V CDR1 and CDR2: MGHRA, YSYEKL. The V gene lost 4 bases and the J gene lost 0 bases, with 12 bases spanning the gap. The CDR3 has 15 amino acids. Here the CDR3 DNA reads TGCGCCAGCAGCCCCGTCGGCGAGGTGAACACTGAAGCTTTCTTT. Its translation is CASSPVGEVNTEAFF.

The chain uses TRBV2 and TRBJ2-3, with D possibly matching TRBD2 (6 bases). The V and J ends lost 5 bases and 4 bases respectively, with 16 bases between them. Germline CDR1 and CDR2: SNHLY and FYNNEI. CDR3 length equals 15 residues. The CDR3 DNA follows: TGTGCCAGCAGTCCAAGGGGACTCCGGTCAGATACGCAGTATTTT. It encodes CASSPRGLRSDTQYF.

The V and J genes are TRBV7-2 and TRBJ2-1; 8 bases are shared with TRBD2. Germline assignment: CDR1 SGHTA and CDR2 FQGNSA. The CDR3 extends over 14 amino acids. The junction had 3 bases not matched to a gene; V was cut back by 4 bases and J by 4 bases. In nucleotides, the CDR3 is TGTGCCAGCAGCTCTGGGACTAGGTACAATGAGCAGTTCTTC. This translates into CASSSGTRYNEQFF.

This clone was detected only once. The chain is built from TRBV7-3 and TRBJ2-7; D remains ambiguous. The CDR3 totals 13 residues. Germline CDR1 SGHTA, CDR2 FQGTGA. The ends were cut back, 2 bases at V and 0 bases at J, with 5 bases in the middle. CDR3 sequence reads: CASSLFNSYEQYF. CDR3 nucleotide sequence: TGTGCCAGCAGCTTATTCAACTCCTACGAGCAGTACTTC.

This chain links TRBV6-5 with TRBJ2-3, with unresolved D. This CDR3 contains 13 residues. V lost 2 bases, J lost 4 bases, and 7 bases lay in between. The germline V gene has CDR1 MNHEY and CDR2 SVGAGI. The CDR3 protein is CASSYSDPDTQYF. CDR3 DNA: TGTGCCAGCAGTTACAGCGACCCAGATACGCAGTATTTT.

The chain links TRBV9 to TRBJ2-7, with D uncertain. V was shortened by 0 bases and J by 5 bases, with 12 bases between the two germline ends. The CDR3 runs 14 residues. Germline V gene data show CDR1 as SGDLS and CDR2 as YYNGEE. CDR3: CASSVGNLVHEQYF. The CDR3, as DNA: TGTGCCAGCAGCGTAGGGAATCTAGTCCACGAGCAGTACTTC.

This chain connects TRBV19 to TRBJ1-5, with 9 bases identical to TRBD1. This CDR3 has 16 residues. The V segment lost 7 bases and the J segment 4 bases; nucleotides outside the gene matches: 11. The germline V gene encodes CDR1 LNHDA and CDR2 SQIVND (reference sequence). CDR3 DNA sequence: TGTGCCAGTATCGCAACAGGGGGCAGAGGGAATCAGCCCCAGCATTTT. Its translation is CASIATGGRGNQPQHF. Using reference TRBV19 and TRBJ1-5 for the parts outside the CDR3, the full variable domain is DGGITQSPKYLFRKEGQNVTLSCEQNLNHDAMYWYRQDPGQGLRLIYYSQIVNDFQKGDIAEGYSVSREKKESFPLTVTSAQKNPTAFYLCASIATGGRGNQPQHFGDGTRLSIL.

This clone was seen only a few times. The chain combines TRBV12-5 with TRBJ1-2; the D gene is possibly TRBD1 (6 bases). The germline CDR1 and CDR2 sequences are LGHNT and FRNRAP. The V end was cut by 0 bases, the J end by 1 base, with 15 bases between. The CDR3 spans 17 residues. The DNA of the CDR3 is TGTGCTAGTGGTTTGGTATTCGGGGGGGCCGGTAACTATGGCTACACCTTC. Amino acids: CASGLVFGGAGNYGYTF.

The rearrangement links TRBV5-6 to TRBJ2-3; 7 bases fit TRBD1. Germline V CDR1 and CDR2: SGHDT, YYEEEE. This CDR3 has 17 amino acids. V gave up 0 bases and J gave up 6 bases; unmatched junction bases: 13. The CDR3 DNA reads TGTGCCAGCAGCTTGGTCGGGACAGCCCCCAAAGGGGATACGCAGTATTTT. Translation: CASSLVGTAPKGDTQYF.

The chain uses TRBV19 and TRBJ1-5, with 8 positions matching TRBD1. Trimming cost V 7 bases and J 6 bases; bases outside gene matches: 17. From germline, CDR1 is LNHDA and CDR2 SQIVND (reference sequence). CDR3 length: 17 residues. The CDR3 loop reads CASTQSGAGGIFQPQHF. The CDR3 DNA sequence: TGTGCCAGTACTCAATCAGGGGCAGGGGGCATTTTTCAGCCCCAGCATTTT.

The chain joins TRBV6-5 to TRBJ1-5, with D possibly TRBD1 on 5 matching bases. This CDR3 has 15 amino acids. V lost 2 bases and J lost 7, with 15 bases in between. The germline gives CDR1 MNHEY, CDR2 SVGAGI. As DNA, the CDR3 is TGTGCCAGCAGTTACGGGGGAGGGGCGAGCCAGCCCCAGCATTTT. Encoded protein: CASSYGGGASQPQHF.

CDR3 nucleotides: TGTGCCAGCAGAATACAGGGGGTTGCCTATGGCTACACCTTC. Translating gives CASRIQGVAYGYTF. The chain combines TRBV2 with TRBJ1-2; 8 nucleotides agree with TRBD1. The trim removed 6 bases at V and 4 bases at J, leaving 7 bases unmatched. CDR1 and CDR2 from the germline V gene are SNHLY and FYNNEI. CDR3 length: 14 residues.

This clone has a single count. The genes are TRBV18 and TRBJ2-5; D unclear. V was trimmed by 4 bases and J by 1 base, leaving 7 bases between them. CDR1 and CDR2 from the germline V gene are KGHSH and LQKENI. This CDR3 contains 13 residues. The chain's CDR3 is CASSLHPQETQYF. CDR3 DNA sequence: TGTGCCAGCTCACTTCATCCCCAAGAGACCCAGTACTTC.

In DNA, the CDR3 is TGCGCCAGCAGTGTTACTAGTAAAGAGACCCAGTACTTC. It translates to CASSVTSKETQYF. The chain is built from TRBV10-2 and TRBJ2-5, with D possibly being TRBD2 (5 bases). Per the germline V gene, CDR1 is WSHSY and CDR2 is SAAADI. With 4 bases removed from V and 3 bases from J, the gap between germline ends came to 9 bases. This CDR3 contains 13 residues.

This chain uses TRBV28 with TRBJ2-7; D might be TRBD1 (6 bases). This CDR3 comprises 17 residues. Germline CDR1 MDHEN, CDR2 SYDVKM. V lost 0 bases and J lost 0, with 15 bases in between. The CDR3 coding sequence is TGTGCCAGCAGTTTATGGGGATCAGGGGATAACTCCTACGAGCAGTACTTC. Its protein product is CASSLWGSGDNSYEQYF.

V gene TRBV2 combines with J gene TRBJ2-5; 9 nucleotides align to TRBD1. The CDR3 contains 17 residues. Germline trimming cut 4 bases from V and 5 bases from J; bases unmatched to any gene: 14. CDR1 is SNHLY and CDR2 is FYNNEI in the germline V gene. The CDR3 loop is CASSAPSGQGTWETQYF. The CDR3, as DNA: TGTGCCAGCAGTGCACCCTCGGGACAGGGCACCTGGGAGACCCAGTACTTC.

This chain connects TRBV18 to TRBJ1-5, with 7 nucleotides matching TRBD1. With 3 bases clipped from V and 0 bases from J, the junction kept 5 bases outside the gene matches. Germline values: CDR1 KGHSH, CDR2 LQKENI. This CDR3 is built from 16 residues. CDR3 sequence reads: CASSPGTAYSNQPQHF. The CDR3 DNA sequence: TGTGCCAGCTCACCGGGGACAGCTTATAGCAATCAGCCCCAGCATTTT.

This clone was seen only once. The chain carries TRBV5-1 and TRBJ2-7, with D maybe TRBD2 (5 bases). There are 14 residues in the CDR3. V lost 2 bases to trimming and J lost 2 bases, with 11 bases between them. Germline V gene data show CDR1 as SGHRS and CDR2 as YFSETQ. The CDR3 region has the DNA TGCGCCAGCAGCTTCGGAGGCACCACCTACGAGCAGTACTTC. This gives the protein CASSFGGTTYEQYF. The full variable domain, rest sourced from reference TRBV5-1 and TRBJ2-7, is KAGVTQTPRYLIKTRGQQVTLSCSPISGHRSVSWYQQTPGQGLQFLFEYFSETQRNKGNFPGRFSGRQFSNSRSEMNVSTLELGDSALYLCASSFGGTTYEQYFGPGTRLTVT.